A single sample is the source of the 18 T cell receptor beta chains below, sequenced in a study of cytomegalovirus exposure and HLA in healthy donors. The study ran its PCR with 60 Vbeta and 13 Jbeta primers. Profiling relied on immunoSEQ multiplex PCR, and the TCRdb table lists in-frame clones only, not all of them. The table lists more than 140,000 clones, around three fifths of them singletons, with under 3% in the top ten. The sample was PBMCs. These receptors were taken from a woman aged 25 to 39 in good health and CMV-seropositive.

Remarks on this clone: Other DNA sequences within the sample encode an identical CDR3. The chain joins TRBV18 to TRBJ1-1; tentatively, D is TRBD1 (5 bases). CDR3 size: 13 residues. V shed 3 bases and J shed 1 base, with 6 bases lying between them. CDR1 is KGHSH and CDR2 is LQKENI in the germline V gene. CDR3 region: CASSPGQNTEAFF. CDR3 DNA sequence: TGTGCCAGCTCACCGGGGCAGAACACTGAAGCTTTCTTT. The whole variable domain, filled in from reference TRBV18 and TRBJ1-1, reads NAGVMQNPRHLVRRRGQEARLRCSPMKGHSHVYWYRQLPEEGLKFMVYLQKENIIDESGMPKERFSAEFPKEGPSILRIQQVVRGDSAAYFCASSPGQNTEAFFGQGTRLTVV.

The chain uses TRBV9 and TRBJ1-1; possibly TRBD1 for D (5 bases). In germline, CDR1 is SGDLS, CDR2 YYNGEE. V lost 6 bases to trimming and J lost 4 bases, with 13 bases between them. The CDR3 has 13 amino acids. CDR3 in amino acids: CASTRGASTEAFF. In DNA, the CDR3 is TGTGCCAGCACCCGCGGGGCGAGCACTGAAGCTTTCTTT.

The chain links TRBV6-1 to TRBJ1-4; D not certain. V dropped 2 bases and J dropped 5 bases, with 12 bases sitting between them. Germline V gene data show CDR1 as MNHNS and CDR2 as SASEGT. The CDR3 totals 15 residues. For the CDR3, the DNA is TGTGCCAGCAGTGAACTCGTCCTTAAAAATGAAAAACTGTTTTTT. Translating it yields CASSELVLKNEKLFF.

The J gene is TRBJ2-3, the V gene TRBV7-9, with D possibly TRBD2 on 6 matching bases. Germline assignment: CDR1 SEHNR and CDR2 FQNEAQ (reference sequence). Trimming removed 8 bases from V and 5 bases from J, with 8 bases in between. The CDR3 consists of 11 residues. CDR3 in DNA: TGTGCCAGCCTGGGACTAGATACGCAGTATTTT. Translating gives CASLGLDTQYF.

The chain joins TRBV6-1 to TRBJ2-5; 8 bases are a match to TRBD2. The J call may be incorrect, as the DNA end agrees better with TRBJ2-7. The CDR3 sequence is 16 residues long. In germline, CDR1 is MNHNS, CDR2 SASEGT. The CDR3 DNA reads TGTGCCAGCAGTGGGCCCACCCCTGCGGGAGGCTACGAGCAGTACTTC. Its protein is CASSGPTPAGGYEQYF.

This clone was counted between two and nine times. The V and J genes are TRBV5-1 and TRBJ1-2; unclear D gene. CDR1 and CDR2 (germline): SGHRS, YFSETQ. The germline V and J ends were trimmed by 0 bases and 4 bases, with 7 bases remaining between them. This CDR3 has 13 residues. CDR3 sequence reads: CASSLGSGYGYTF. Here the CDR3 DNA reads TGCGCCAGCAGCTTGGGTAGTGGCTATGGCTACACCTTC.

The chain has TRBV7-9 and TRBJ2-7; D not certain. Deletions cut 1 base from V and 2 bases from J, with 12 bases between. In germline, CDR1 is SEHNR, CDR2 FQNEAQ (reference sequence). The CDR3 has 15 amino acids. This chain's CDR3 is CASSLESWQTYEQYF. CDR3 nucleotides: TGTGCCAGCAGCTTAGAGTCTTGGCAGACCTACGAGCAGTACTTC.

The sample holds a few counts of this clone. This sample also contains other DNA sequences that code for the same CDR3. The gene calls are TRBV5-1 and TRBJ1-1; 7 positions match TRBD1. Losses at the gene ends were 5 bases for V and 6 bases for J; bases not matched to a gene: 4. CDR3 length equals 12 residues. Germline V lookup: CDR1 SGHRS, CDR2 YFSETQ. CDR3: CASSPQGAEAFF. The DNA of the CDR3 is TGCGCCAGCAGTCCTCAGGGGGCTGAAGCTTTCTTT.

The rearrangement links TRBV7-8 to TRBJ2-6, with D unclear. The CDR3 has 17 residues. V lost 2 bases and J lost 3, with 14 bases in between. The germline V gene encodes CDR1 SGHVS and CDR2 FQNEAQ. The CDR3 DNA reads TGTGCCAGCAGCTTAACGGCCAGGATCAATGGGGCCAACGTCCTGACTTTC. Translated, it gives CASSLTARINGANVLTF.

This clone has a single count. V is TRBV15 and J is TRBJ1-2; D possibly corresponds to TRBD1 (6 bases). V was trimmed by 6 bases and J by 0 bases, leaving 11 bases between them. Germline V lookup: CDR1 LNHNV, CDR2 YYDKDF (reference sequence). The CDR3 has 14 amino acids. CDR3 DNA: TGTGCCACCAGGAGGAAGGGGGCTAACTATGGCTACACCTTC. Its protein product is CATRRKGANYGYTF.

This clone showed up just once. The V call is TRBV7-2, the J call TRBJ1-3; D gene unclear. This CDR3 comprises 15 residues. Germline CDR1 and CDR2: SGHTA and FQGNSA. V lost 1 base to trimming and J lost 5 bases, with 12 bases between them. CDR3 residues: CASSLVQAGRNTIYF. CDR3 in DNA: TGTGCCAGCAGCTTAGTGCAGGCGGGTAGAAACACCATATATTTT.

J is TRBJ2-3 and V is TRBV5-1; the D gene is possibly TRBD2 (6 bases). Between the trimmed V and J ends, which lost 4 bases and 2 bases, there was a span of 11 bases. Germline CDR1 reads SGHRS; CDR2 reads YFSETQ. The CDR3 has 14 amino acids. The CDR3 DNA is TGCGCCAGCAGCGCCCGGGGGACCACAGATACGCAGTATTTT. Amino acids: CASSARGTTDTQYF.

The J gene is TRBJ1-2, the V gene TRBV2, with TRBD1 matching 7 bases. Germline V gene data show CDR1 as SNHLY and CDR2 as FYNNEI. V was pared by 6 bases and J by 7 bases, with 5 bases of the junction left unmatched. This CDR3 region has 12 residues. The CDR3 coding sequence is TGTGCCAGCAGGTCGACAGGGTTTGGCTACACCTTC. Its translation: CASRSTGFGYTF.

This clone was seen at least ten times. CDR3 in amino acids: CASTLNNEQYF. CDR3 DNA: TGTGCCAGCACACTAAATAACGAGCAGTACTTC. V gene TRBV2 combines with J gene TRBJ2-7; D is unclear. The V end lost 7 bases, the J end lost 5 bases, and 9 bases lay between the germline ends. This CDR3 region has 11 residues. Looked up from germline, CDR1 is SNHLY and CDR2 is FYNNEI.

This chain connects TRBV6-1 to TRBJ2-1, with TRBD1 matching over 7 bases. After removal of 5 bases from V and 3 bases from J, the junction contained 4 bases not matched to a gene. Germline CDR1 reads MNHNS; CDR2 reads SASEGT. This CDR3 has 14 residues. The CDR3 is CASSRTGDYNEQFF. In DNA form, the CDR3 reads TGTGCCAGCAGTCGAACAGGGGACTACAATGAGCAGTTCTTC.

The chain uses TRBV5-8 and TRBJ2-1, with 9 positions matching TRBD2. The length of the CDR3 is 17 residues. Per germline, CDR1 SGHTS and CDR2 YDEGEE. Trimming cost V 4 bases and J 5 bases; bases outside gene matches: 13. The CDR3 nucleotides read TGTGCCAGCAGCGCCCCAACTTTAGCGGGGGCCAACAATGAGCAGTTCTTC. This encodes CASSAPTLAGANNEQFF. The whole variable domain, remainder taken from reference TRBV5-8 and TRBJ2-1, is EAGVTQSPTHLIKTRGQQATLRCSPISGHTSVYWYQQALGLGLQFLLWYDEGEERNRGNFPPRFSGRQFPNYSSELNVNALELEDSALYLCASSAPTLAGANNEQFFGPGTRLTVL.

The rearrangement joins TRBV7-6 to TRBJ2-7; TRBD2 agrees at 11 bases. This CDR3 contains 14 residues. Germline V CDR1 and CDR2: SGHVS, FNYEAQ. V shed 3 bases and J 5 bases; nucleotides not matched to a gene: 3. CDR3 DNA: TGTGCCAGCAGCTTCACTAGCGGGGGAGACGAGCAGTACTTC. Protein: CASSFTSGGDEQYF.

This clone came up a few times. V gene TRBV7-6 combines with J gene TRBJ2-2; TRBD2 matches 8 bases. This CDR3 is built from 15 residues. The germline V gene encodes CDR1 SGHVS and CDR2 FNYEAQ. The V segment lost 3 bases and the J segment 3 bases; nucleotides outside the gene matches: 3. The CDR3 bases are TGTGCCAGCAGCTTCACTAGCGGCTACACCGGGGAGCTGTTTTTT. Its protein product is CASSFTSGYTGELFF.